A single sample is the source of the 28 T cell receptor beta chains below, sequenced in a study of OX40 agonist ivuxolimab in advanced cancers. Libraries came from the immunoSEQ multiplex PCR assay. TCRdb carries this immuneACCESS record with in-frame sequences only. Its versions omit some clonotypes, under half of them owing to an unresolved V gene in the studies checked, with the rest unexplained. The sample table lists 85,000 to 100,000 clones, 90% to 95% of them with a count of one. The ten largest clones take up roughly 0.31% of the sample. The specimen was CD4+ or CD8+ T cells sorted from blood, collected in a trial of the OX40 agonist ivuxolimab. These receptor sequences come from an adult with an advanced solid tumor such as melanoma, head and neck, liver or kidney cancer.

This chain connects TRBV5-5 to TRBJ1-4, with a weak D call TRBD1 (5 bases). Trimming took 4 bases from V and 7 from J, leaving 17 bases between them. The V gene's germline CDR1 is SGHKS and CDR2 YYEKEE (reference sequence). The CDR3 sequence is 15 residues long. The CDR3 spells CASSPRGTPVEKLFF. The CDR3 DNA follows: TGTGCCAGCAGCCCTCGGGGGACGCCGGTTGAAAAACTGTTTTTT.

The chain carries TRBV7-8 and TRBJ2-5, with D possibly matching TRBD2 (5 bases). V was trimmed by 2 bases and J by 4 bases, leaving 14 bases between them. The length of the CDR3 is 15 residues. Per the germline V gene, CDR1 is SGHVS and CDR2 is FQNEAQ. The CDR3 is CASSLNGLAGETQYF. CDR3 sequence (DNA): TGTGCCAGCAGCTTAAACGGCCTAGCCGGAGAGACCCAGTACTTC.

For the CDR3, the DNA is TGTGCCAGCAGTTACCGGGGGGTAGGCATGAACACTGAAGCTTTCTTT. This codes for CASSYRGVGMNTEAFF. V is TRBV6-5 and J is TRBJ1-1; the D gene is possibly TRBD1 (5 bases). CDR3 length: 16 amino acids. V lost 2 bases to trimming and J lost 0 bases, with 13 bases between them. Germline V lookup: CDR1 MNHEY, CDR2 SVGAGI.

This chain joins TRBV10-3 and TRBJ2-7; 8 positions match TRBD1. The CDR3 consists of 14 residues. The J segment lost 7 bases and the V segment lost 7 bases, leaving 12 bases of the junction unmatched. CDR1 is ENHRY, CDR2 SYGVKD, per germline. The CDR3 nucleotides read TGTGCCATCAATGGACAGGGCTTTGGTCAGGAGCAGTACTTC. This sequence encodes CAINGQGFGQEQYF.

The chain recombines TRBV7-2 with TRBJ2-1; D may be TRBD2 (6 bases). Germline assignment: CDR1 SGHTA and CDR2 FQGNSA. The CDR3 has 15 amino acids. V was cut by 5 bases and J by 5 bases, with 16 bases left in between. The CDR3 DNA sequence: TGTGCCAGCAGCGGTTGGCGGGGCGCAAACAATGAGCAGTTCTTC. Residues: CASSGWRGANNEQFF.

The rearrangement uses TRBV5-1 and TRBJ1-2; 8 positions match TRBD1. Germline assignment: CDR1 SGHRS and CDR2 YFSETQ. This CDR3 has 14 residues. V was pared by 3 bases and J by 7 bases, with 8 bases of the junction left unmatched. CDR3 sequence: CASSSWGRGLGYTF. The CDR3 nucleotides read TGCGCCAGCAGCTCCTGGGGCAGGGGGCTTGGCTACACCTTC. The variable domain in full, completed from reference TRBV5-1 and TRBJ1-2, reads KAGVTQTPRYLIKTRGQQVTLSCSPISGHRSVSWYQQTPGQGLQFLFEYFSETQRNKGNFPGRFSGRQFSNSRSEMNVSTLELGDSALYLCASSSWGRGLGYTFGSGTRLTVV.

V and J are TRBV11-2 and TRBJ2-1, with unresolved D. In germline, CDR1 is SGHAT, CDR2 FQNNGV. V gave up 5 bases and J gave up 2 bases, with 16 bases separating them. The CDR3 runs to 16 residues. The CDR3 bases are TGTGCCAGCAGCATGCGGCTATCGCCTCCCTACAATGAGCAGTTCTTC. Its translation is CASSMRLSPPYNEQFF.

In DNA, the CDR3 is TGTGCCAGCAGTTGGACCCGAGGCGGCACTGAAGCTTTCTTT. It codes for CASSWTRGGTEAFF. The rearrangement links TRBV6-5 to TRBJ1-1; no clear D gene. Trimming removed 4 bases from V and 4 bases from J, with 13 bases in between. Germline CDR1 reads MNHEY; CDR2 reads SVGAGI. The CDR3 loop spans 14 amino acids.

This clone was recorded only once. The V call is TRBV5-4, the J call TRBJ1-4, with TRBD1 identical over 8 bases. V lost 4 bases to trimming and J lost 6 bases; unmatched junction nucleotides: 2. Germline lookup yields CDR1 SGHNT and CDR2 YYREEE (reference sequence). There are 13 residues in the CDR3. CDR3 protein: CASSLGQDEKLFF. Here the CDR3 DNA reads TGTGCCAGCAGCCTGGGACAGGATGAAAAACTGTTTTTT.

The J gene is TRBJ1-5, the V gene TRBV6-5; TRBD1 agrees at 7 bases. Germline V gene data show CDR1 as MNHEY and CDR2 as SVGAGI. Trimming removed 4 bases from V and 4 bases from J; junction bases left unmatched: 7. The CDR3 is 15 amino acids. The chain's CDR3 is CASSLYRGGNQPQHF. In DNA form, the CDR3 reads TGTGCCAGCAGTTTGTACAGGGGTGGGAATCAGCCCCAGCATTTT.

The J gene is TRBJ1-1, the V gene TRBV7-9; weak D call: TRBD1 (5 bases). The germline V and J ends were trimmed by 3 bases and 4 bases, with 12 bases remaining between them. This CDR3 is 14 amino acids long. CDR1 and CDR2 (germline): SEHNR, FQNEAQ (reference sequence). The CDR3 DNA sequence: TGTGCCAGCAGCTTCCAGGGAGCACTCACTGAAGCTTTCTTT. It translates to CASSFQGALTEAFF.

The V call is TRBV6-1, the J call TRBJ1-5; D unresolved. CDR3 length: 14 residues. V was pared by 7 bases and J by 7 bases, with 17 bases between. The germline V gene has CDR1 MNHNS and CDR2 SASEGT. The CDR3 DNA is TGTGCCAGCACCAAGACGGGAACGGGCCAGCCCCAGCATTTT. Protein product: CASTKTGTGQPQHF.

V gene TRBV2 combines with J gene TRBJ2-5; TRBD1 matches at 7 bases. Germline V gives CDR1 SNHLY, CDR2 FYNNEI. The CDR3 sequence is 15 residues long. J gave up 4 bases and V 6 bases, and 11 bases lay outside the gene matches. The CDR3 bases are TGTGCCAGCAGAGAGACAGGGTTAGCCTTAGAGACCCAGTACTTC. Its translation is CASRETGLALETQYF.

This chain joins TRBV7-2 and TRBJ2-1, with a weak D call TRBD1 (6 bases). The CDR3 has 12 residues. Germline V gene sequence: CDR1 SGHTA, CDR2 FQGNSA. The ends were cut back, 3 bases at V and 7 bases at J, with 7 bases in the middle. The CDR3 here is CASSLQGNEQFF. CDR3 in DNA: TGTGCCAGCAGCTTGCAGGGGAATGAGCAGTTCTTC.

The chain employs TRBV7-2 and TRBJ1-4, with TRBD1 identical over 7 bases. Germline CDR1 reads SGHTA; CDR2 reads FQGNSA. J lost 2 bases, V lost 3 bases, and 9 bases had no gene match. The CDR3 is made up of 17 amino acids. CDR3 residues: CASSFALRGATNEKLFF. Here the CDR3 DNA reads TGTGCCAGCAGCTTCGCTCTCAGGGGGGCGACTAATGAAAAACTGTTTTTT.

This sequence joins TRBV15 and TRBJ2-3, with a tentative D call TRBD2 (5 bases). Germline V CDR1 and CDR2: LNHNV, YYDKDF (reference sequence). The CDR3 covers 12 residues. Trimming pared 1 base from V and 6 bases from J, leaving 5 bases between. The CDR3 DNA is TGTGCCACCAGCAGAGGGAGGGATACGCAGTATTTT. Its translation: CATSRGRDTQYF.

The CDR3 nucleotides read TGTGCCAGCTCACCGGCGGGGGGGAACACTGAAGCTTTCTTT. Encoded protein: CASSPAGGNTEAFF. This chain links TRBV18 with TRBJ1-1, with D perhaps matching TRBD1 (5 bases). Germline V gene data show CDR1 as KGHSH and CDR2 as LQKENI. Trimming left V 3 bases short and J 1 base short, with 9 bases between. This CDR3 contains 14 residues.

V and J are TRBV19 and TRBJ2-5, with a possible D match to TRBD1 (6 bases). The CDR3 runs to 17 residues. Germline lookup yields CDR1 LNHDA and CDR2 SQIVND (reference sequence). V was clipped by 4 bases and J by 5 bases, with 23 bases between them. The CDR3 region has the DNA TGTGCCAGTAGTAGGGCGACAGGAGTACCTTACGGGGAGACCCAGTACTTC. It specifies CASSRATGVPYGETQYF.

The chain links TRBV18 to TRBJ2-3; D unresolved. Germline V lookup: CDR1 KGHSH, CDR2 LQKENI. V gave up 9 bases and J gave up 2 bases, with 6 bases separating them. The length of the CDR3 is 11 residues. The CDR3 loop is CASHYTDTQYF. The CDR3 DNA reads TGTGCCAGTCACTACACAGATACGCAGTATTTT.

The chain joins TRBV19 to TRBJ2-1; 10 nucleotides match TRBD2. The germline CDR1 and CDR2 sequences are LNHDA and SQIVND (reference sequence). The CDR3 spans 15 residues. The trim removed 5 bases at V and 4 bases at J, leaving 5 bases unmatched. This CDR3 reads CASSVSGRSYNEQFF. CDR3 sequence (DNA): TGTGCCAGTAGTGTTAGCGGGAGGAGTTACAATGAGCAGTTCTTC. The complete variable domain, with remaining parts taken from reference TRBV19 and TRBJ2-1, reads DGGITQSPKYLFRKEGQNVTLSCEQNLNHDAMYWYRQDPGQGLRLIYYSQIVNDFQKGDIAEGYSVSREKKESFPLTVTSAQKNPTAFYLCASSVSGRSYNEQFFGPGTRLTVL.

CDR3 sequence: CASSPNLLAGGTEQFF. The CDR3 region has the DNA TGTGCCAGCAGCCCGAACCTTTTGGCGGGAGGAACTGAGCAGTTCTTC. The rearrangement joins TRBV11-2 to TRBJ2-1; 8 bases agree with TRBD2. There are 16 residues in the CDR3. With V trimmed by 5 bases and J by 9 bases, 15 bases remained unmatched. CDR1 and CDR2 from the germline V gene are SGHAT and FQNNGV.

This clone was detected only once. The genes are TRBV28 and TRBJ2-1; 11 bases agree with TRBD2. Per the germline V gene, CDR1 is MDHEN and CDR2 is SYDVKM. The length of the CDR3 is 17 residues. Trimming at V came to 2 bases and at J to 9 bases, leaving 12 bases not matched to a gene. The CDR3 reads CASSLLTTSGTPSEQFF. As DNA, the CDR3 is TGTGCCAGCAGTTTACTTACGACTAGCGGGACCCCAAGTGAGCAGTTCTTC.

The chain recombines TRBV28 with TRBJ2-7, with 8 bases matching TRBD1. Germline CDR1 and CDR2: MDHEN and SYDVKM. Unmatched junction bases numbered 3, after V lost 6 bases and J lost 2 bases. CDR3 length equals 13 residues. CDR3 nucleotides: TGTGCCAGCAGGCAGGGGGCAACCTACGAGCAGTACTTC. It is translated as CASRQGATYEQYF.

The gene calls are TRBV12-2 and TRBJ2-5. TRBV12-2 is shown as a pseudogene. The CDR3 consists of 15 residues. The CDR3 region has the DNA TGTGCAAGTCGCTTAGTGTTGGGGTGGGGGGAGACCCAGTACTTC. It encodes CASRLVLGWGETQYF.

This clone showed up just once. V gene TRBV9 combines with J gene TRBJ1-2; possible D gene TRBD1, 6 bases. Germline V CDR1 and CDR2: SGDLS, YYNGEE. This CDR3 is built from 13 residues. Deletions cut 0 bases from V and 7 bases from J, with 10 bases between. The CDR3 DNA reads as TGTGCCAGCAGCGTAGCAGGGGCTGGTGGCTACACCTTC. Its protein product is CASSVAGAGGYTF.

The rearrangement links TRBV5-1 to TRBJ1-1; D gene ambiguous. The CDR3 has 13 residues. V was shortened by 0 bases and J by 3 bases, with 6 bases between the two germline ends. Germline CDR1 and CDR2: SGHRS and YFSETQ. DNA for the CDR3: TGCGCCAGCAGCTTGGTTCCGGACACTGAAGCTTTCTTT. It yields the protein CASSLVPDTEAFF.

V and J are TRBV21-1 and TRBJ2-5; the table assigns TRBD1, which was not confirmed against the DNA. TRBV21-1 is an annotated pseudogene. The CDR3 length is 16 residues. The CDR3 is CASRSIGDSYQETQYF. CDR3 bases: TGTGCCAGCAGATCAATAGGGGACAGTTACCAAGAGACCCAGTACTTC.

The J gene is TRBJ2-7, the V gene TRBV7-9; 7 bases match TRBD2. Per the germline V gene, CDR1 is SEHNR and CDR2 is FQNEAQ (reference sequence). CDR3 size: 14 residues. With 3 bases clipped from V and 2 bases from J, the junction kept 4 bases outside the gene matches. The CDR3 spells CASSFGGRPYEQYF. The CDR3 DNA is TGTGCCAGCAGCTTCGGCGGGAGACCCTACGAGCAGTACTTC. Full variable domain (remainder filled in from reference TRBV7-9 and TRBJ2-7): DTGVSQNPRHKITKRGQNVTFRCDPISEHNRLYWYRQTLGQGPEFLTYFQNEAQLEKSRLLSDRFSAERPKGSFSTLEIQRTEQGDSAMYLCASSFGGRPYEQYFGPGTRLTVT.